This TCR beta chain stems from a study of blood T cell repertoires in COVID-19. CDR3 length: 15 residues. Per germline, CDR1 MRHNA and CDR2 SNTAGT. V lost 6 bases and J lost 0, with 12 bases in between. Original processing notes: Estimation of nucleated cell counts relied on the amplification of reference gene primers. Clones were read by immunoSEQ multiplex PCR, and TCRdb kept only the in-frame ones, dropping some. V and J calls and clone size are those listed in that table; D and trimming were worked out from the DNA. The sample lists about 310,000 clones; about 87% were seen once. The TCR originated in a woman aged 45-59 years who had recovered from COVID-19. Sample: peripheral blood. This chain links TRBV6-4 with TRBJ2-1, with D possibly TRBD1 on 6 matching bases. The CDR3 sequence is CASSPTGFSYNEQFF. DNA for the CDR3: TGTGCCAGCAGCCCTACAGGGTTCTCCTACAATGAGCAGTTCTTC.